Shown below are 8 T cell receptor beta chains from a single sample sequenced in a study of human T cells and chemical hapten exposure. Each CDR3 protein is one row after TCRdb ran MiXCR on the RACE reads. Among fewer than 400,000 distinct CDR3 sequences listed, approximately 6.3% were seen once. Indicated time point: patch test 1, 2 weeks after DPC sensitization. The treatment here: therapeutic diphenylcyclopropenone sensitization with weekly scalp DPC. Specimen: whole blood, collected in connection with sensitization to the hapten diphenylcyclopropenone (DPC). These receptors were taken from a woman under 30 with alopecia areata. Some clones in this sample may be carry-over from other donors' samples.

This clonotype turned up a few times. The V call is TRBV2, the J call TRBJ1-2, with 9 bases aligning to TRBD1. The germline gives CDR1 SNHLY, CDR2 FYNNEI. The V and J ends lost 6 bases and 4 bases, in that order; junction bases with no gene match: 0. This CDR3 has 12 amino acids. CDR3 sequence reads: CASRGQGYGYTF. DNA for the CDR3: TGTGCCAGCAGGGGACAGGGCTATGGCTACACCTTC.

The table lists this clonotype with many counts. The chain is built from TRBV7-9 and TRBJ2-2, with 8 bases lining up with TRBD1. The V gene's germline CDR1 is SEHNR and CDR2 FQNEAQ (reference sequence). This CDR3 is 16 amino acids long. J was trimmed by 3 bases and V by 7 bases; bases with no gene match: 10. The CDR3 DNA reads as TGTGCCAGCACCAAGACCAGGGGGCTCGACACCGGGGAGCTGTTTTTT. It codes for CASTKTRGLDTGELFF.

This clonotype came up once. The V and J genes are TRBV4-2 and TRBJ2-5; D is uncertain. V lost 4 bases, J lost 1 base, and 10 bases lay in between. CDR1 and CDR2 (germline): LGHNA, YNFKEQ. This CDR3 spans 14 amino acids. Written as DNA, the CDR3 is TGTGCCAGCAGCCGTGGTATGGCCCAAGAGACCCAGTACTTC. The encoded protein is CASSRGMAQETQYF.

The CDR3 loop reads CASSFPGGNQPQHF. The CDR3 DNA sequence: TGTGCCAGCAGTTTCCCCGGCGGCAATCAGCCCCAGCATTTT. The rearrangement uses TRBV12-3 or TRBV12-4 and TRBJ1-5, with no clear D. The CDR3 is 14 amino acids. Trimming stripped 3 bases from V and 2 bases from J, with 8 bases between.

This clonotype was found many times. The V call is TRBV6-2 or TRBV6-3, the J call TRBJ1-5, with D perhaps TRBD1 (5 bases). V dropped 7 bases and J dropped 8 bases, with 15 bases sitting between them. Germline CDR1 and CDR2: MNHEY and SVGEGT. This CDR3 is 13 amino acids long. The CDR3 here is CASTTGGWEPQHF. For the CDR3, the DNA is TGTGCCAGCACCACGGGGGGATGGGAGCCCCAGCATTTT.

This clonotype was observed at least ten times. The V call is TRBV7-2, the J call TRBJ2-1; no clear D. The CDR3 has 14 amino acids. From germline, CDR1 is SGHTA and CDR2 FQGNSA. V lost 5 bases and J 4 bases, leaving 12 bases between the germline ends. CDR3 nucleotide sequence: TGTGCCAGCAGCCCTACTACTGGATACAATGAGCAGTTCTTC. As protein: CASSPTTGYNEQFF.

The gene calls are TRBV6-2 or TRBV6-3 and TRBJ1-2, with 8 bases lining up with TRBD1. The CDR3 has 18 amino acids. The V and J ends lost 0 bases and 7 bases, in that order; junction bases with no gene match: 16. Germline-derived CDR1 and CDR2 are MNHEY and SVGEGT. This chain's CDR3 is CASSYSMRQGKNHGGYTF. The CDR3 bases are TGTGCCAGCAGTTACTCGATGAGACAGGGGAAAAACCATGGTGGCTACACCTTC.

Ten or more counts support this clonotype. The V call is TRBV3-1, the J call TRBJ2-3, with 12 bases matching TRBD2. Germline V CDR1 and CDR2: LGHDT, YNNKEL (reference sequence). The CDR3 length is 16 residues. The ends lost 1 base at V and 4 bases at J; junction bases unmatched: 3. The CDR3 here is CASSQGLAGAPDTQYF. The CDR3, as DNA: TGTGCCAGCAGCCAAGGACTAGCGGGGGCCCCAGATACGCAGTATTTT.